The rows below give T cell receptor beta chains drawn from one sample of a study of shared clonotypes between healthy human individuals. Measured with immunoSEQ multiplex PCR; TCRdb has only the in-frame clones, and not every one. The sample holds 700,000 or so clones; 60% to 80% are singletons and the top ten take 1.8%. The sample was memory CD4+ T cells sorted from blood. The receptor set was obtained from a woman in her twenties or thirties in good health. The CDR3 runs from the conserved cysteine through the conserved F or W. D genes are given only for firm matches. For some rows the clone size is stated as once, few or many, or as a class when expanded; others skip it.

d_call	cdr3_length	clone_size	v_call	cdr3_aa
NA	11	NA	TRBV19	CASSTHKKLFF
NA	14	NA	TRBV6-4	CASSDSGSTGELFF
NA	13	NA	TRBV5-4	CASSWTDGTEAFF
NA	16	NA	TRBV11-2	CASSLDPHSRYNEQFF
NA	15	NA	TRBV9	CASSSDRLRMNGYTF
NA	16	NA	TRBV14	CASSQVMGARQETQYF
TRBD1	14	NA	TRBV5-4	CASRDRGPNTEAFF
NA	16	NA	TRBV10-1	CASSESLSANTGELFF
NA	15	NA	TRBV4-2	CASSHSGHTVSPLHF
NA	15	NA	TRBV12-2	CASSLAPSTGYEQYF
TRBD1	13	once	TRBV29-1	CSVSQGVNQPQHF
TRBD1	14	NA	TRBV6-5	CASSTQGWGSEQYF
NA	15	NA	TRBV18	CASSPIWEGHYGYTF
TRBD2	16	NA	TRBV27	CASSPGLAGGRNEQFF